This T cell receptor (beta chain) was documented in a study of OX40 agonist ivuxolimab in advanced cancers. Study context: Prior anti-PD-1, anti-PD-L1 or anti-CTLA-4 therapy was allowed; approximately 41% had some.

Sequencing used immunoSEQ multiplex PCR; TCRdb keeps in-frame clones, though not all of them. Among 60,000 to 70,000 clones listed, around 86% were seen once. This clone came up a few times. Its antigen is unknown. Findings of the study overall: Low clonal expansion, among the lowest seen, marked partial responders at 0.1-3.0 mg/kg.

Trimming removed 2 bases from V and 8 bases from J, with 16 bases in between. The CDR3 loop spans 15 amino acids. Germline lookup yields CDR1 SGHNT and CDR2 YENEEA. The sequencing here drew on CD4+ or CD8+ T cells sorted from blood, taken in a trial of the OX40 agonist ivuxolimab. This TCR was sampled from an adult with an advanced solid tumor such as melanoma, head and neck, liver or kidney cancer. The chain has TRBV11-3 and TRBJ2-1; perhaps TRBD2 as D (7 bases). The CDR3 sequence: CASSLSPPGGHEQFF. The CDR3 coding sequence is TGTGCCAGCAGCTTATCACCTCCCGGGGGGCATGAGCAGTTCTTC. Variable domain in full (rest from reference TRBV11-3 and TRBJ2-1): EAGVVQSPRYKIIEKKQPVAFWCNPISGHNTLYWYLQNLGQGPELLIRYENEEAVDDSQLPKDRFSAERLKGVDSTLKIQPAELGDSAVYLCASSLSPPGGHEQFFGPGTRLTVL.